Presented here are 32 T cell receptor beta chains from one specimen sequenced in a study of radiation and T cells in renal cell carcinoma. Time point given: blood 4 weeks post-SBRT, at nephrectomy. Documented treatment: 15 Gy SBRT to primary tumor, nephrectomy 4 weeks later. Profiling relied on immunoSEQ multiplex PCR, and the TCRdb table lists in-frame clones only, not all of them. The data show around 81,000 clones, 85% seen once. The material sequenced was blood, taken from a patient whose treatment included radiotherapy and nephrectomy. These TCRs come from a man aged 50 to 59 with renal cell carcinoma.

This rearrangement joins TRBV7-2 to TRBJ1-4; D is uncertain. This CDR3 comprises 14 residues. Between the trimmed V and J ends, which lost 3 bases and 7 bases, there was a span of 12 bases. The germline gives CDR1 SGHTA, CDR2 FQGNSA. CDR3 loop: CASSFSGFGEKLFF. The DNA of the CDR3 is TGTGCCAGCAGCTTCTCGGGGTTTGGTGAAAAACTGTTTTTT.

The chain carries TRBV7-9 and TRBJ2-1, with TRBD2 matching 12 bases. The V gene's germline CDR1 is SEHNR and CDR2 FQNEAQ (reference sequence). The CDR3 length is 15 residues. V dropped 5 bases and J dropped 7; count of bases not matched to a gene: 6. The CDR3 sequence is CASSPRTSGINEQFF. In DNA, the CDR3 is TGTGCCAGCAGCCCTCGGACTAGCGGGATAAATGAGCAGTTCTTC.

This clone occurred once. The genes are TRBV5-1 and TRBJ1-4, with no clear D. The CDR3 contains 14 residues. V lost 4 bases and J 0 bases, leaving 7 bases between the germline ends. CDR1 is SGHRS, CDR2 YFSETQ, per germline. CDR3 DNA: TGCGCCAGCAGCCCTACCTCAACTAATGAAAAACTGTTTTTT. Translation gives CASSPTSTNEKLFF.

J is TRBJ1-1 and V is TRBV5-5; TRBD1 might be the D (6 bases). Looked up from germline, CDR1 is SGHKS and CDR2 is YYEKEE (reference sequence). With 2 bases removed from V and 1 base from J, the gap between germline ends came to 9 bases. The CDR3 has 14 amino acids. In nucleotides, the CDR3 is TGTGCCAGCAGCTTCAGGGGAGAGAACACTGAAGCTTTCTTT. This sequence encodes CASSFRGENTEAFF.

The chain employs TRBV9 and TRBJ2-5, with D unresolved. CDR1 and CDR2 from the germline V gene are SGDLS and YYNGEE. Trimming removed 0 bases from V and 2 bases from J, with 8 bases in between. This CDR3 spans 14 amino acids. DNA for the CDR3: TGTGCCAGCAGCGTAGTTCCAGCTCAAGAGACCCAGTACTTC. Residues: CASSVVPAQETQYF.

This rearrangement joins TRBV9 to TRBJ2-5, with D perhaps matching TRBD1 (5 bases). This CDR3 is built from 13 residues. The germline V and J ends were trimmed by 3 bases and 1 base, with 7 bases remaining between them. In germline, CDR1 is SGDLS, CDR2 YYNGEE. This chain's CDR3 is CASSATAQETQYF. The CDR3 nucleotides are TGTGCCAGCAGCGCGACAGCCCAAGAGACCCAGTACTTC. Full variable domain (remainder filled in from reference TRBV9 and TRBJ2-5): DSGVTQTPKHLITATGQRVTLRCSPRSGDLSVYWYQQSLDQGLQFLIQYYNGEERAKGNILERFSAQQFPDLHSELNLSSLELGDSALYFCASSATAQETQYFGPGTRLLVL.

This clone was picked up a small number of times. J is TRBJ2-1 and V is TRBV2; a weak D match, TRBD2 (6 bases). CDR1 and CDR2 from the germline V gene are SNHLY and FYNNEI. The CDR3 length is 15 residues. V was cut by 4 bases and J by 4 bases, with 14 bases left in between. For the CDR3, the DNA is TGTGCCAGCAGTGGCGGGACCATTCCATACAATGAGCAGTTCTTC. Its protein is CASSGGTIPYNEQFF.

The V call is TRBV6-5, the J call TRBJ2-1; tentatively, D is TRBD2 (6 bases). With 5 bases removed from V and 8 bases from J, the gap between germline ends came to 19 bases. There are 15 residues in the CDR3. Germline values: CDR1 MNHEY, CDR2 SVGAGI. CDR3 amino acids: CASSAPGLVRYEQFF. The CDR3 nucleotides read TGTGCCAGCAGTGCGCCGGGACTCGTAAGGTATGAGCAGTTCTTC.

This chain uses TRBV5-4 with TRBJ2-5; tentative D call: TRBD1 (6 bases). V was trimmed by 1 base and J by 5 bases, leaving 12 bases between them. Germline-derived CDR1 and CDR2 are SGHNT and YYREEE (reference sequence). This CDR3 contains 14 residues. CDR3 DNA: TGTGCCAGCAGCTTGTTACTGGGGGCGGAGACCCAGTACTTC. Translated, it gives CASSLLLGAETQYF. Full variable domain (remainder filled in from reference TRBV5-4 and TRBJ2-5): ETGVTQSPTHLIKTRGQQVTLRCSSQSGHNTVSWYQQALGQGPQFIFQYYREEENGRGNFPPRFSGLQFPNYSSELNVNALELDDSALYLCASSLLLGAETQYFGPGTRLLVL.

This chain connects TRBV11-2 to TRBJ2-3; D tentatively reads TRBD1 or TRBD2 (5 bases each). There are 14 residues in the CDR3. Germline V lookup: CDR1 SGHAT, CDR2 FQNNGV. With 5 bases removed from V and 2 bases from J, the gap between germline ends came to 11 bases. CDR3 nucleotide sequence: TGTGCCAGCAGCCCCTGGGACCTCACAGATACGCAGTATTTT. Protein product: CASSPWDLTDTQYF.

The chain recombines TRBV4-2 with TRBJ1-2, with no clear D. CDR3 length equals 14 residues. Looked up from germline, CDR1 is LGHNA and CDR2 is YNFKEQ. With 1 base removed from V and 2 bases from J, the gap between germline ends came to 8 bases. CDR3 sequence reads: CASSQVGQNYGYTF. Written as DNA, the CDR3 is TGTGCCAGCAGCCAAGTTGGGCAGAACTATGGCTACACCTTC.

V is TRBV13 and J is TRBJ2-7, with D uncertain. From germline, CDR1 is PRHDT and CDR2 FYEKMQ (reference sequence). V was shortened by 0 bases and J by 6 bases, with 9 bases between the two germline ends. The CDR3 consists of 13 residues. The CDR3 coding sequence is TGTGCCAGCAGCTTAGGTTTAGGTCTCGAGCAGTACTTC. Encoded protein: CASSLGLGLEQYF. Filled out from reference TRBV13 and TRBJ2-7, the complete variable domain reads AAGVIQSPRHLIKEKRETATLKCYPIPRHDTVYWYQQGPGQDPQFLISFYEKMQSDKGSIPDRFSAQQFSDYHSELNMSSLELGDSALYFCASSLGLGLEQYFGPGTRLTVT.

V is TRBV5-1 and J is TRBJ2-5; 9 positions match TRBD2. Per the germline V gene, CDR1 is SGHRS and CDR2 is YFSETQ. V gave up 5 bases and J gave up 5 bases; unmatched junction bases: 13. This CDR3 has 16 residues. Here the CDR3 DNA reads TGCGCCAGCAGTCAGACCGGTAGCGGGAGCTCGGAGACCCAGTACTTC. Protein sequence: CASSQTGSGSSETQYF.

The V gene is TRBV14, the J gene TRBJ2-5; the D gene is possibly TRBD2 (5 bases). The germline CDR1 and CDR2 sequences are SGHDN and FVKESK. V lost 1 base to trimming and J lost 7 bases, with 19 bases between them. There are 16 residues in the CDR3. CDR3 DNA sequence: TGTGCCAGCAGCCAAGGATCTAGCAGCCGGCTGGCGACCCAGTACTTC. It yields the protein CASSQGSSSRLATQYF.

The V and J genes are TRBV7-9 and TRBJ1-3; D perhaps matches TRBD1 (5 bases). V was clipped by 5 bases and J by 4 bases, with 15 bases between them. Germline assignment: CDR1 SEHNR and CDR2 FQNEAQ (reference sequence). The length of the CDR3 is 15 residues. CDR3 coding DNA: TGTGCCAGCAGCGAAACCAGGGTGGGGGGAAACACCATATATTTT. Protein: CASSETRVGGNTIYF.

The chain employs TRBV7-8 and TRBJ1-1; D call uncertain. V was cut by 7 bases and J by 8 bases, with 11 bases left in between. Germline V gives CDR1 SGHVS, CDR2 FQNEAQ. The CDR3 consists of 11 residues. CDR3 nucleotide sequence: TGTGCCAGCACCCCCGCTGCGGAAGCTTTCTTT. Encoded protein: CASTPAAEAFF.

The chain couples TRBV28 to TRBJ2-7; TRBD2 aligns across 9 bases. J gave up 12 bases and V 5 bases, and 11 bases lay outside the gene matches. This CDR3 is built from 13 residues. Per germline, CDR1 MDHEN and CDR2 SYDVKM. CDR3 protein: CASSLGTSILRYF. The CDR3, as DNA: TGTGCCAGCAGTCTCGGGACTAGCATCCTGCGGTACTTC.

The count of this clone is one. This sequence joins TRBV6-5 and TRBJ2-2; 7 bases are shared with TRBD1. Germline trimming cut 7 bases from V and 0 bases from J; bases unmatched to any gene: 5. CDR3 size: 15 residues. Germline loops: CDR1 MNHEY, CDR2 SVGAGI. CDR3 bases: TGTGCCAGCAAGACCGGGACAGCGAACACCGGGGAGCTGTTTTTT. Translated, it gives CASKTGTANTGELFF.

This clone was seen only a few times. The J gene is TRBJ1-1, the V gene TRBV9; D gene unclear. Germline CDR1 is SGDLS and CDR2 is YYNGEE. V was pared by 5 bases and J by 0 bases, with 8 bases between. This CDR3 contains 13 residues. CDR3 DNA: TGTGCCAGCAGTCGTATACTGAACACTGAAGCTTTCTTT. Translating it yields CASSRILNTEAFF. The whole variable domain, filled in from reference TRBV9 and TRBJ1-1, reads DSGVTQTPKHLITATGQRVTLRCSPRSGDLSVYWYQQSLDQGLQFLIQYYNGEERAKGNILERFSAQQFPDLHSELNLSSLELGDSALYFCASSRILNTEAFFGQGTRLTVV.

This sequence joins TRBV15 and TRBJ2-3, with D unresolved. The CDR3 consists of 14 residues. Germline V gene lookup returns CDR1 LNHNV and CDR2 YYDKDF (reference sequence). V lost 5 bases, J lost 0 bases, and 9 bases lay in between. The CDR3 is CATSSFSSTDTQYF. CDR3 nucleotide sequence: TGTGCCACCAGCTCCTTCTCTAGCACAGATACGCAGTATTTT.

The V and J genes are TRBV5-1 and TRBJ2-5; 8 bases are shared with TRBD1. The end of the DNA aligns better with TRBJ2-7, so the J call may be wrong. The CDR3 loop spans 15 amino acids. Germline CDR1 and CDR2: SGHRS and YFSETQ. In DNA, the CDR3 is TGCGCCAGCAGCTCACGGCAGGGGGCGAGGGACGAGCAGTACTTC. It specifies CASSSRQGARDEQYF.

J is TRBJ2-1 and V is TRBV7-9; 9 nucleotides match TRBD1. The germline gives CDR1 SEHNR, CDR2 FQNEAQ (reference sequence). The CDR3 loop spans 16 amino acids. J gave up 7 bases and V 5 bases, and 12 bases lay outside the gene matches. CDR3 loop: CASSTVQGAVQNEQFF. CDR3 DNA: TGTGCCAGCAGCACAGTACAGGGGGCGGTCCAGAATGAGCAGTTCTTC.

CDR3 in amino acids: CASSLAWAWTDTQYF. As DNA, the CDR3 is TGTGCCAGCAGCTTAGCCTGGGCGTGGACAGATACGCAGTATTTT. The chain is built from TRBV7-2 and TRBJ2-3; D unclear. CDR1 and CDR2 (germline): SGHTA, FQGNSA. This CDR3 has 15 amino acids. The V end lost 0 bases, the J end lost 3 bases, and 10 bases lay between the germline ends.

The genes are TRBV5-4 and TRBJ2-3; D is uncertain. The CDR3 runs 16 residues. CDR1 and CDR2 from the germline V gene are SGHNT and YYREEE (reference sequence). V was shortened by 4 bases and J by 1 base, with 16 bases between the two germline ends. The CDR3 here is CASSAGNDFRTDTQYF. The CDR3 region has the DNA TGTGCCAGCAGCGCCGGTAATGACTTTCGCACAGATACGCAGTATTTT.

This clone showed up just once. The CDR3 reads CASSTGQSSYNEQFF. The CDR3 DNA reads TGTGCCAGCAGCACGGGACAGAGCTCCTACAATGAGCAGTTCTTC. The chain combines TRBV7-9 with TRBJ2-1; TRBD1 agrees at 7 bases. The V segment lost 5 bases and the J segment 0 bases; nucleotides outside the gene matches: 4. Germline loops: CDR1 SEHNR, CDR2 FQNEAQ (reference sequence). This CDR3 is 15 amino acids long.

The genes are TRBV10-3 and TRBJ1-1; D might be TRBD1 (5 bases). Germline CDR1 reads ENHRY; CDR2 reads SYGVKD. V was shortened by 7 bases and J by 4 bases, with 16 bases between the two germline ends. CDR3 length: 14 amino acids. The CDR3 DNA reads as TGTGCCATCACGGAGCGGGACGACGGCACTGAAGCTTTCTTT. Translated: CAITERDDGTEAFF.

The rearrangement uses TRBV6-6 and TRBJ2-1; D possibly corresponds to TRBD2 (6 bases). The ends were cut back, 0 bases at V and 8 bases at J, with 11 bases in the middle. Germline values: CDR1 MNHNY, CDR2 SVGAGI (reference sequence). This CDR3 is 14 amino acids long. CDR3 loop: CASSYSRREDEQFF. CDR3 bases: TGTGCCAGCAGTTACTCGAGGAGGGAGGATGAGCAGTTCTTC.

The chain uses TRBV10-2 and TRBJ1-2; TRBD1 might be the D (6 bases). V gave up 3 bases and J gave up 1 base, with 18 bases separating them. The CDR3 is 17 amino acids. In germline, CDR1 is WSHSY, CDR2 SAAADI. Here the CDR3 reads CASSDNADSGYNYGYTF. Here the CDR3 DNA reads TGCGCCAGCAGTGATAATGCGGACAGCGGTTATAACTATGGCTACACCTTC.

The chain recombines TRBV7-2 with TRBJ2-2; D might be TRBD1 or TRBD2, each matching 5 bases. Trimming removed 6 bases from V and 5 bases from J, with 16 bases in between. Germline CDR1 and CDR2: SGHTA and FQGNSA. The length of the CDR3 is 15 residues. The CDR3 protein is CASRPVLGETGELFF. CDR3 nucleotide sequence: TGTGCCAGCAGGCCCGTCCTGGGGGAAACCGGGGAGCTGTTTTTT.

CDR3 DNA sequence: TGTGCCAGCAGCTCGCCGGGAGTTCGCGAGCAGTACTTC. Translating gives CASSSPGVREQYF. The chain has TRBV11-2 and TRBJ2-7; a weak D match, TRBD2 (6 bases). V lost 4 bases to trimming and J lost 6 bases, with 13 bases between them. CDR1 SGHAT and CDR2 FQNNGV come from the germline V gene. CDR3 length equals 13 residues.

The V gene is TRBV5-1, the J gene TRBJ1-1; TRBD1 is a possible D gene (6 bases). Germline values: CDR1 SGHRS, CDR2 YFSETQ. Trimming removed 1 base at V and 2 bases at J, with 12 bases between. The CDR3 covers 15 residues. CDR3: CASSLPLGANTEAFF. Here the CDR3 DNA reads TGCGCCAGCAGCTTGCCCCTGGGGGCTAACACTGAAGCTTTCTTT.

The V gene is TRBV11-3, the J gene TRBJ2-1, with 7 bases fitting TRBD2. CDR1 and CDR2 from the germline V gene are SGHNT and YENEEA. Germline trimming cut 4 bases from V and 7 bases from J; bases unmatched to any gene: 16. The CDR3 extends over 17 amino acids. The CDR3 coding sequence is TGTGCCAGCAGCTCGGGCCGACTAGCTCCAAAAGGGAATGAGCAGTTCTTC. Protein product: CASSSGRLAPKGNEQFF.